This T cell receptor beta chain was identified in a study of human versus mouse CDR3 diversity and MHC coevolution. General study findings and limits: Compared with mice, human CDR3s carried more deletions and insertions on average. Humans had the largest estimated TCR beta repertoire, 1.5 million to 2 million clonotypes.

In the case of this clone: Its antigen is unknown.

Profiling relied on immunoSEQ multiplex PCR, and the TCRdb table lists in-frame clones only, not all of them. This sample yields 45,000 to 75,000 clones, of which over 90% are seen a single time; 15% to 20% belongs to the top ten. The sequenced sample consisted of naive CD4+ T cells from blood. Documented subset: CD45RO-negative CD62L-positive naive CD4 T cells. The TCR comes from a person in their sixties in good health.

CDR3 amino acids: CASSKSAVETQYF. The CDR3 DNA reads as TGCGCCAGCAGCAAGTCAGCGGTTGAGACCCAGTACTTC. The chain joins TRBV5-1 to TRBJ2-5; tentatively, D is TRBD2 (5 bases). This CDR3 spans 13 amino acids. V gave up 4 bases and J gave up 5 bases, with 12 bases separating them. The germline gives CDR1 SGHRS, CDR2 YFSETQ.